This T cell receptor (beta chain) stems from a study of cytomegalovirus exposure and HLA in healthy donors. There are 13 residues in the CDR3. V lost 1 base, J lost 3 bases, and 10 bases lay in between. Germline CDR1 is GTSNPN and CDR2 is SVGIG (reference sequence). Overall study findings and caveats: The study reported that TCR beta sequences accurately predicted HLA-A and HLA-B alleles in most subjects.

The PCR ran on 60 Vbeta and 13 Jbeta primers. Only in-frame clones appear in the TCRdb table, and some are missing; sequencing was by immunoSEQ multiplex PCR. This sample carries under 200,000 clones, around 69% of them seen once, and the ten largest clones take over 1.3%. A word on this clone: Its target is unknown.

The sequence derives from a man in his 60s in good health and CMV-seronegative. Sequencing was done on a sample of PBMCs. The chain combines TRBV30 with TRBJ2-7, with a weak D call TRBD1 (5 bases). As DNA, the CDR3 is TGTGCCTGGAGTGGGGGCTTCGACTACGAGCAGTACTTC. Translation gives CAWSGGFDYEQYF.